The rows below give T cell receptor beta chains drawn from one sample of a study of cytomegalovirus exposure and HLA in healthy donors. The protocol was immunoSEQ multiplex PCR, while the TCRdb copy is restricted to in-frame clones and leaves out a portion. The table records some 130,000 clones, roughly 78% of them present only once. The sample consisted of PBMCs. All receptors derive from a man aged 25 to 40 in good health. Both conserved end residues are part of each CDR3. The D gene is left open where the match is weak. Some rows mark clone size as missing; the rest say once, few, many or name a class of expanded clone.

TRBV19	NA	TRBJ2-7	NA	CASSNQGTYEQYF	TGTGCCAGTAGTAACCAGGGTACCTACGAGCAGTACTTC
TRBV30	few	TRBJ2-1	TRBD2	CASHPGLVSDEQFF	TGTGCCTCGCACCCGGGACTAGTAAGCGATGAGCAGTTCTTC
TRBV28	NA	TRBJ1-5	NA	CASSRDSMWDQHF	TGTGCCAGCAGCCGGGACTCCATGTGGGACCAGCATTTT
TRBV6-1	NA	TRBJ2-5	TRBD2	CASSSGETWGTQYF	TGTGCCAGCAGTAGCGGGGAGACCTGGGGGACCCAGTACTTC
TRBV28	once	TRBJ2-1	TRBD2	CASSSTSGSYDQQFF	TGTGCCAGCAGCTCGACTAGCGGGAGTTATGATCAGCAGTTCTTC
TRBV2	NA	TRBJ1-1	NA	CASSSEGGLNTEAFF	TGTGCCAGCAGCTCGGAAGGCGGGTTGAACACTGAAGCTTTCTTT
TRBV10-1	NA	TRBJ2-1	NA	CASSESMELNEQFF	TGCGCCAGCAGTGAGTCGATGGAGCTCAATGAGCAGTTCTTC
TRBV19	NA	TRBJ2-3	TRBD1	CASSSHRGGTDTQYF	TGTGCCAGTAGTAGCCACAGGGGAGGCACAGATACGCAGTATTTT
TRBV7-2	NA	TRBJ1-2	TRBD1	CASSLGGQGGYGYTF	TGTGCCAGCAGCCTAGGGGGACAGGGGGGATACGGCTACACCTTC
TRBV25-1	NA	TRBJ2-6	NA	CASSGLTRGANVLTF	TGTGCCAGCAGTGGATTAACAAGAGGGGCCAACGTCCTGACTTTC
TRBV25-1	NA	TRBJ2-1	NA	CASSRNEQFF	TGTGCCAGCAGCCGGAATGAGCAGTTCTTC
TRBV11-3	NA	TRBJ2-7	TRBD1	CASSPGQIYEQYF	TGTGCCAGCAGCCCGGGACAGATCTACGAGCAGTACTTC
TRBV6-6	NA	TRBJ2-7	TRBD1	CASSGTGGSYEQYF	TGTGCCAGCAGTGGGACAGGGGGCTCCTACGAGCAGTACTTC
TRBV19	NA	TRBJ1-2	NA	CASSWGRGGYTF	TGTGCCAGTAGTTGGGGCAGGGGAGGCTACACCTTC
TRBV6-5	NA	TRBJ2-1	TRBD2	CASQPSGEDEQFF	TGTGCCAGCCAGCCTAGCGGAGAGGATGAGCAGTTCTTC
TRBV11-2	NA	TRBJ2-7	NA	CASSRQGYEQYF	TGTGCCAGCAGCCGTCAGGGCTACGAGCAGTACTTC
TRBV5-1	NA	TRBJ2-7	NA	CASSLARQGISYEQYF	TGCGCCAGCAGCTTGGCCCGTCAGGGGATTTCCTACGAGCAGTACTTC
TRBV28	NA	TRBJ1-2	NA	CASGGDGYGYTF	TGTGCCAGCGGCGGGGATGGGTATGGCTACACCTTC
TRBV5-1	NA	TRBJ2-7	NA	CASSLARYGEQYF	TGCGCCAGCAGCTTGGCGCGATATGGCGAGCAGTACTTC
TRBV9	NA	TRBJ2-3	TRBD2	CASSVTSGSMDTQYF	TGTGCCAGCAGCGTGACTAGCGGGAGCATGGATACGCAGTATTTT
TRBV10-2	NA	TRBJ1-2	TRBD1	CASSQKQGAFGYTF	TGCGCCAGCAGCCAAAAACAGGGGGCCTTTGGCTACACCTTC
TRBV28	NA	TRBJ2-1	TRBD2	CASSPVGLGYNEQFF	TGTGCCAGCAGCCCAGTGGGACTAGGCTACAATGAGCAGTTCTTC
TRBV29-1	NA	TRBJ1-3	NA	CSARATGVGNTIYF	TGCAGCGCCCGAGCCACGGGGGTTGGAAACACCATATATTTT
TRBV14	NA	TRBJ2-3	TRBD1	CASSQKGATDTQYF	TGTGCCAGCAGCCAAAAGGGGGCTACAGATACGCAGTATTTT
TRBV6-6	NA	TRBJ1-2	TRBD1	CASSYTGQLPNYGYTF	TGTGCCAGCAGTTACACGGGACAGCTTCCAAACTATGGCTACACCTTC
TRBV6-1	NA	TRBJ2-1	NA	CASVISYNEQFF	TGTGCATCGGTGATTTCCTACAATGAGCAGTTCTTC
TRBV5-4	few	TRBJ1-2	NA	CASSASYRGSYGYTF	TGTGCCAGCAGCGCATCGTATAGAGGTAGCTATGGCTACACCTTC
TRBV7-3	NA	TRBJ2-5	NA	CASSVMGGMQTQYF	TGTGCCAGCAGCGTGATGGGGGGTATGCAGACCCAGTACTTC
TRBV10-1	NA	TRBJ2-5	TRBD2	CASKIEREQYF	TGCGCCAGCAAAATCGAGCGGGAGCAGTACTTC
TRBV4-3	NA	TRBJ2-6	NA	CASSQEGPGRMANVLTF	TGCGCCAGCAGCCAAGAGGGTCCGGGGAGGATGGCCAACGTCCTGACTTTC
TRBV7-9	NA	TRBJ2-7	NA	CASSPVGDNEQYF	TGTGCCAGCAGCCCTGTGGGGGACAACGAGCAGTACTTC
TRBV27	NA	TRBJ1-1	NA	CASSLGGANTEAFF	TGTGCCAGCAGTTTAGGAGGGGCGAACACTGAAGCTTTCTTT
TRBV6-4	NA	TRBJ2-1	TRBD2	CASSVTGTSGYNEQFF	TGTGCCAGCAGTGTGACCGGGACTAGCGGCTACAATGAGCAGTTCTTC
TRBV7-9	NA	TRBJ2-7	TRBD1	CASNPGQAISYEQYF	TGTGCCAGCAACCCGGGACAGGCCATCTCCTACGAGCAGTACTTC
TRBV7-7	NA	TRBJ2-1	NA	CASSPSSLDEQFF	TGTGCCAGCAGCCCGTCTAGCTTGGATGAGCAGTTCTTC
TRBV28	once	TRBJ1-1	NA	CASSFAGAGNTEAFF	TGTGCCAGCAGTTTTGCGGGGGCTGGCAACACTGAAGCTTTCTTT
TRBV7-6	NA	TRBJ2-3	TRBD1	CASSIGQGTDTQYF	TGTGCCAGCAGCATAGGACAGGGCACAGATACGCAGTATTTT
TRBV2	NA	TRBJ2-5	TRBD2	CASSSGRGQETQYF	TGTGCCAGCAGTAGCGGGAGGGGGCAAGAGACCCAGTACTTC
TRBV9	NA	TRBJ2-1	TRBD2	CASSASGLAGGPQGEQFF	TGTGCCAGCAGCGCCTCTGGGCTAGCGGGAGGGCCACAGGGGGAGCAGTTCTTC
TRBV6-4	few	TRBJ2-1	NA	CASSDSSGSYNEQFF	TGTGCCAGCAGTGACTCGAGCGGCTCCTACAATGAGCAGTTCTTC
TRBV11-2	NA	TRBJ2-7	TRBD2	CASTPGLAENYEQYF	TGTGCCAGCACCCCTGGACTAGCGGAAAACTACGAGCAGTACTTC
TRBV4-2	NA	TRBJ2-7	NA	CASSQDKPPYEQYF	TGTGCCAGCAGCCAAGATAAGCCACCCTACGAGCAGTACTTC
TRBV11-2	NA	TRBJ2-1	NA	CASRGGYSYNEQFF	TGTGCCAGCCGGGGTGGGTACTCCTACAATGAGCAGTTCTTC
TRBV7-9	NA	TRBJ2-1	NA	CSAPTGNEQFF	TGTTCCGCCCCGACGGGGAATGAGCAGTTCTTC
TRBV9	NA	TRBJ1-4	TRBD1	CASSLGQGREKLFF	TGTGCCAGCAGCCTCGGACAGGGGAGAGAAAAACTGTTTTTT
TRBV10-2	NA	TRBJ1-2	TRBD1	CASTTGGDGYTF	TGCGCCAGCACTACAGGGGGCGATGGCTACACCTTC
TRBV18	NA	TRBJ2-2	NA	CASSPPYTGLTLGAGELFF	TGTGCCAGCTCACCCCCTTACACGGGATTGACCCTCGGAGCCGGGGAGCTGTTTTTT